This is a list of T cell receptor beta chains from one sample in a study of T-cell reconstitution after alpha-beta-depleted transplantation in children. MiXCR, applied by TCRdb to the PCR reads, yields one record per CDR3 protein. The data show fewer than 400,000 distinct CDR3 sequences, 20% seen once. Sequenced here: PBMCs from the stem cell graft donor, sampled from the stem cell graft. All receptors come from a human donor who donated a stem cell graft to a child with acute myeloid leukemia. Each CDR3 is given with its conserved first and last residue. The order of the fields is V gene, J gene, CDR3 protein.

>TRBV7-3|TRBJ2-5
CASSLVGQPQETQYF
>TRBV28|TRBJ2-6
CASAGELSGANVLTF
>TRBV4-2|TRBJ2-7
CASSQWDRDNAEQYF
>TRBV25-1|TRBJ2-5
CASSEAGMETQYF
>TRBV29-1|TRBJ2-3
CSAGGTTDTQYF
>TRBV29-1|TRBJ2-1
CSVGFDNEQFF
>TRBV12-3/TRBV12-4|TRBJ2-7
CASSSRGDMDEQYF
>TRBV5-1|TRBJ2-1
CASSPRLAGGPDNEQFF
>TRBV3-1|TRBJ2-3
CASRQVGGRRTDTQYF
>TRBV7-2|TRBJ2-5
CASSPNGETQYF
>TRBV7-6|TRBJ2-3
CASSLGLRAGTQYF
>TRBV4-1|TRBJ2-5
CASSQDQGAISRVTQYF
>TRBV20-1|TRBJ2-7
CSVPRENYEQYF
>TRBV11-2|TRBJ2-1
CASSLDFVGGSRNEQFF
>TRBV12-3/TRBV12-4|TRBJ1-1
CASSLAPRRGPARPDEAFF
>TRBV25-1|TRBJ2-2
CASGRADYNGELFF
>TRBV29-1|TRBJ1-1
CSVQGADGAFF
>TRBV20-1|TRBJ2-7
CSANGRGDYEQYF